This T cell receptor beta chain derives from a study of regulatory T cells in long-lasting Graves disease (dated by TCRdb to the early 2020s). For the study in its entirety: In the newly diagnosed Graves' disease group, patients had been taking antithyroid drugs for less than 3 months. A total of around 35 samples were covered by TCR sequencing, comprising roughly 13 persistent and some 20 newly diagnosed Graves' disease patients. This study used TCR sequencing and RNA sequencing of peripheral blood to compare persistent Graves' disease patients against newly diagnosed Graves' disease patients. The study was conducted in China and was registered as a clinical trial. Study-level results and caveats: Persistent disease showed preferential use of TRBV28, TRBJ1-2 and TRBJ2-5, whereas newly diagnosed disease favored TRBV20-1 and TRBJ2-1. Only peripheral blood was studied, because thyroid tissue, the primary lesion, was inaccessible. Sequencing and analysis were limited to the TCR beta chain. The authors acknowledged the small sample size as a limitation that may reduce accuracy. Compared with newly diagnosed patients, patients with persistent Graves' disease had lower TCR Shannon entropy and fewer highly expanded clones, which suggests clonal expansion. More public clonotypes were shared among persistent patients (roughly 2,900) than among newly diagnosed patients (under 1,000).

CDR1 KGHDR and CDR2 SFDVKD were looked up in the germline V gene. There are 17 amino acids in the CDR3, from cysteine to phenylalanine inclusive. Only the CDR3 portion is preserved as DNA: 51 bases, with reading frame beginning at the first base. Trimming accounts for 3 bases at V and 2 bases at J, while the number of junction bases matched to no gene is 9. Note on this clonotype: The clone's antigen remains unknown. No much larger clone is present one base from it, and per-base qualities are unavailable.

The meaning of the sample's time point label: newly diagnosed GD, antithyroid drugs for less than 3 months. For both TCR sequencing and RNA sequencing, RNA was extracted from PBMCs using TRIzol. Graves' disease was diagnosed according to American Thyroid Association guidelines. The patients came from an endocrinology department in Xi'an, China. Each patient gave 7.5 to 10 milliliters of peripheral blood, collected in an EDTA anticoagulant tube. Ficoll Paque Plus density gradient separation was used to isolate PBMCs, and no additional T cell sorting was done. An Agilent 2100 Bioanalyzer and agarose gel were used to check RNA quality, and a NanoDrop 2000 was used to measure RNA concentration. The method was multiplex PCR. Sequencing used an Illumina HiSeq 4000. iRepertoire HTBI primers and Arm-PCR amplification of CDR3 regions were used to construct TCR beta libraries. Gel purification was performed on PCR products prior to sequencing. Regarding the original processing steps: Across samples, 55 to 80 TRBV and 14 TRBJ segments were identified and used for gene usage analysis of CDR3 amino acid clonotypes. Filtered high-quality paired reads were merged into contigs using COPE and FqMerger. BLAST was used to align contigs to IMGT TRBV, TRBD and TRBJ reference genes, with CDR3 defined following IMGT. Any clonotype with a frequency above 0.1% was counted as a highly expanded clone. Shannon entropy served as the measure of repertoire diversity, while the Gini coefficient captured V-J evenness. Clonotypes shared by more than one individual were considered public. TCRdb trimmed the raw reads at Q25, called clones with MiXCR and kept productive beta chains. Each CDR3 protein appears once, grouped with its most common genes and DNA. TCRdb, not the authors, supplied the V and J calls. In all, the sample holds 520,000 or so distinct CDR3 sequences, and approximately 12% of those were seen once. The ten largest clones capture 8.9% of the sample.

The sample also formed part of further work on T cells in Graves' hyperthyroidism and ophthalmopathy. In that second paper, the authors write: Graves' hyperthyroidism was defined as stable when no progression to ophthalmopathy occurred over 18 months of follow-up. Hyperthyroidism patients were newly diagnosed, with disease duration under 2 months, and aged 18 to 65 years. Any patient with an uncontrolled infection, another autoimmune disease, pregnancy or lactation was excluded. Diagnoses relied on clinical symptoms, serum thyroxine and TRAb, thyroid ultrasound and orbital computed tomography. For the first round of RT-PCR on the TCR CDR3, the HTBI primer set was used together with the Qiagen OneStep RT-PCR kit. Most expanded thyroid clonotypes (frequency above 0.001) were also found in blood, which suggests that blood repertoires may mirror thyroid immune responses. A 13 V-J signature model separated ophthalmopathy from stable hyperthyroidism, with 87.88% sensitivity and 81% to 82% specificity in cross-validation and 80%/75% in testing. In validation, the model predicted progression to ophthalmopathy a median of around six months before onset, with 65% to 71% sensitivity and more than 72% specificity. A discovery cohort of approximately 100 patients, approximately 45 with Graves' ophthalmopathy and roughly 59 with stable Graves' hyperthyroidism, was used to find distinguishing TCR V-J signatures. Whether ophthalmopathy could be predicted prospectively was tested in an independent validation cohort made up of approximately 19 hyperthyroidism patients plus 17 patients who later progressed to ophthalmopathy. For training and testing, the 100 or so patients in the discovery cohort were randomly divided in a 7:3 ratio. The study also compared thyroid tissue and blood T-cell repertoires from about six Graves' hyperthyroidism patients. Following sampling, methimazole starting at 30 mg daily was given to hyperthyroidism patients, and high-dose intravenous methylprednisolone was given to ophthalmopathy patients. Libraries were constructed in a second round of multiplex PCR, after which size selection and purification were carried out. Sequencing of the libraries was done on an Illumina HiSeq2000 using paired-end 100 bp reads. SOAPnuke was used to process the raw data, with reads discarded if the reads contained adapters or uncalled bases, had a mean Phred below 15, or lacked an exact constant-primer or identifier match. COPE v1.2.5 was used to merge high-quality paired reads, and clonotypes were defined as unique nucleotide sequences. MiTCR v1.1 was used to align the clonotypes against IMGT TRBV, TRBD and TRBJ reference segments. The analysis included only V-J combinations with a frequency above 0.0001, which together covered roughly 99% of the repertoires. The TCS score was defined as F50 (clonal expansion) divided by E x V (chaos), with BLOSUM62-based TCRdist calculated between CDR3 peptides within each V-J. Welch's t-statistics and random forest reduced around 520 V-J features to about 13, which were used in a naive Bayes classifier (R e1071). Sample size was not statistically predetermined, and investigators were not blinded to group allocation. The paper describes TCR Vbeta CDR3 sequencing of 135 peripheral blood samples, made up of 43 ophthalmopathy patients, some 76 hyperthyroidism patients and 17 progressor patients.

The material sequenced was peripheral blood mononuclear cells (PBMCs), taken at new diagnosis, from a patient treated with antithyroid drugs. The clonotype originates from a woman aged 25 to 39 with Graves disease. Donor details come from another sample of the same person, matched by shared clones. The chain employs TRBV24-1 and TRBJ2-1, and 7 junction bases match TRBD2. This receptor has the CDR3 CATSDQTQRDTYNEQFF. The nucleotides are TGTGCCACCAGTGATCAGACCCAGCGGGATACCTACAATGAGCAGTTCTTC.